These 9 T cell receptor beta chains originate from one sample sequenced in a study of T cell responses to AZD1222 COVID-19 vaccine. Sequencing was performed with immunoSEQ multiplex PCR; in TCRdb, only in-frame clones are kept and a portion is missing. Of 130,000 or so clones in the sample, about 93% are singletons; the top ten hold around 5.9%. The specimen comprised peripheral blood, sampled on day 0 of AZD1222 vaccination. These receptors all come from an adult in good health.

The chain joins TRBV6-5 to TRBJ2-7, with TRBD1 identical over 10 bases. This CDR3 is built from 15 residues. Trimming took 0 bases from V and 4 from J; bases not matched to a gene: 3. Germline V gene data show CDR1 as MNHEY and CDR2 as SVGAGI. CDR3 nucleotides: TGTGCCAGCAGTTACTCAGGGACAGGGGTATACGAGCAGTACTTC. It is translated as CASSYSGTGVYEQYF.

In its sample, this clone was seen once. The gene calls are TRBV12-5 and TRBJ2-1; 7 bases line up with TRBD2. Trimming at V came to 4 bases and at J to 1 base, leaving 7 bases not matched to a gene. Looked up from germline, CDR1 is LGHNT and CDR2 is FRNRAP. This CDR3 region has 16 residues. The CDR3 protein is CASGSQSGVSYNEQFF. The CDR3 DNA reads TGTGCTAGTGGTTCCCAAAGCGGGGTATCCTACAATGAGCAGTTCTTC.

CDR3 sequence: CASSSPSGRRSPLHF. CDR3 nucleotide sequence: TGTGCCAGCAGCTCCCCCTCGGGACGTCGTTCACCCCTCCACTTT. This chain connects TRBV7-2 to TRBJ1-6; a possible D gene is TRBD1 (5 bases). CDR3 length equals 15 residues. The germline CDR1 and CDR2 sequences are SGHTA and FQGNSA. V lost 4 bases to trimming and J lost 9 bases, with 16 bases between them.

This chain joins TRBV7-9 and TRBJ2-7, with D uncertain. This CDR3 has 12 amino acids. Between the trimmed V and J ends, which lost 2 bases and 2 bases, there was a span of 4 bases. Germline V gives CDR1 SEHNR, CDR2 FQNEAQ (reference sequence). The CDR3 sequence is CASSLPTYEQYF. The CDR3, as DNA: TGTGCCAGCAGCTTACCGACCTACGAGCAGTACTTC.

The chain employs TRBV3-1 (or the pseudogene TRBV3-2) and TRBJ1-4; no clear D. The V gene's germline CDR1 is LGHDT and CDR2 YNNKEL (reference sequence). V was clipped by 1 base and J by 4 bases, with 10 bases between them. The CDR3 totals 15 residues. CDR3 DNA: TGTGCCAGCAGCCAAGGAGGAGCATTTAATGAAAAACTGTTTTTT. Amino acids: CASSQGGAFNEKLFF.

This clone was observed once. V usage is TRBV28 and J usage is TRBJ1-6; 12 nucleotides match TRBD1. The ends lost 4 bases at V and 10 bases at J; junction bases unmatched: 14. The CDR3 length is 18 residues. Germline V gene data show CDR1 as MDHEN and CDR2 as SYDVKM. The CDR3 DNA follows: TGTGCCAGCAGTTCCGGGACAGGGGGCATAAGTGGGTGGTCACCCCTCCACTTT. This codes for CASSSGTGGISGWSPLHF.

This chain joins TRBV6-5 and TRBJ1-6, with TRBD1 matching over 8 bases. The germline CDR1 and CDR2 sequences are MNHEY and SVGAGI. Losses at the gene ends were 4 bases for V and 4 bases for J; bases not matched to a gene: 6. The length of the CDR3 is 16 residues. In DNA, the CDR3 is TGTGCCAGCAGTTCTCCCCGGACAGGGTATAATTCACCCCTCCACTTT. This translates into CASSSPRTGYNSPLHF.

The chain is built from TRBV3-1 (or the pseudogene TRBV3-2) and TRBJ2-7; unclear D gene. V was shortened by 4 bases and J by 7 bases, with 17 bases between the two germline ends. This CDR3 region has 14 residues. Germline V CDR1 and CDR2: LGHDT, YNNKEL (reference sequence). In DNA, the CDR3 is TGTGCCAGCAGCCCGGGTTCCTTCCTGGGTGAGCAGTACTTC. It yields the protein CASSPGSFLGEQYF.

The chain uses TRBV1 and TRBJ2-2. TRBV1 is tagged as a pseudogene. This CDR3 has 12 amino acids. The chain's CDR3 is CTSKTATGELFF. In DNA form, the CDR3 reads TGCACCAGCAAAACGGCCACCGGGGAGCTGTTTTTT.